This record covers a single T cell receptor beta chain. As originally analysed: Counts of nucleated cells, estimated from reference gene primer amplification, were obtained. The protocol was immunoSEQ multiplex PCR, while the TCRdb copy is restricted to in-frame clones and leaves out a portion. V, J and clone size reflect that table, while D and trimming were determined from the DNA. The table lists about 300,000 clones, about 84% of them singletons. The data originate from a study of blood T cell repertoires in COVID-19. Study at large: Italy, Spain and the United States were the sources of the convalescent and acute COVID-19 samples. The cDNA or gDNA used as material had been derived from T cells, B-cell-depleted T cells, or PBMCs.

The length of the CDR3 is 14 residues. Germline V gene data show CDR1 as MNHEY and CDR2 as SVGAGI. V lost 6 bases, J lost 1 base, and 10 bases lay in between. Material for sequencing was peripheral blood. This receptor was taken from a woman in her forties or fifties with acute or convalescent COVID-19. The chain links TRBV6-5 to TRBJ1-5; perhaps TRBD1 as D (6 bases). The CDR3 region is CASSNRASNQPQHF. The CDR3 DNA follows: TGTGCCAGCAGCAACAGGGCGAGCAATCAGCCCCAGCATTTT.